This TCR beta chain came from a study of cytomegalovirus exposure and HLA in healthy donors. As for the study in general: Findings of an earlier analysis included more than 90 million unique TCR beta sequences from some 180 million T cells.

This clone was observed once. Per germline, CDR1 SGHVS and CDR2 FNYEAQ. The CDR3 runs to 17 residues. V shed 5 bases and J 3 bases; nucleotides not matched to a gene: 12. PCR amplification relied on 60 Vbeta primers (plus 13 Jbeta primers). Libraries were prepared by immunoSEQ multiplex PCR; TCRdb keeps only in-frame clonotypes and omits some of them. The data hold about 150,000 clones, with around three fifths observed a single time. The sample taken for sequencing was PBMCs. This sequence originates from a middle-aged woman in good health and CMV-seronegative. This rearrangement joins TRBV7-6 to TRBJ1-1; 10 bases align to TRBD1. The CDR3 spells CASSPQTGGLMDTEAFF. The DNA of the CDR3 is TGTGCCAGCAGCCCTCAGACAGGGGGCTTGATGGACACTGAAGCTTTCTTT.